This T cell receptor (beta chain) was profiled in a study of blood T cell repertoires in COVID-19. Participant reports of clinical history set cohort assignment. Repertoires were generated with immunoSEQ multiplex PCR, while TCRdb's copy carries only in-frame clones and drops some. There are over 110,000 clones in the sample; approximately 84% occur only once, and about 4% lies in the top ten. The CDR3 is 14 residues long. J was trimmed by 6 bases and V by 0 bases; bases with no gene match: 3. Per the germline V gene, CDR1 is LNHDA and CDR2 is SQIVND (reference sequence). Sequencing used PBMCs or T cells enriched from blood (not recorded which). This TCR was sampled from a man aged 45-65 years in a cohort exposed to, infected with or recovered from COVID-19 (not recorded which). The chain uses TRBV19 and TRBJ1-2, with 8 bases aligning to TRBD1. The CDR3: CASSIDGTGDGYTF. The CDR3 DNA sequence: TGTGCCAGTAGTATAGATGGGACAGGCGATGGCTACACCTTC.